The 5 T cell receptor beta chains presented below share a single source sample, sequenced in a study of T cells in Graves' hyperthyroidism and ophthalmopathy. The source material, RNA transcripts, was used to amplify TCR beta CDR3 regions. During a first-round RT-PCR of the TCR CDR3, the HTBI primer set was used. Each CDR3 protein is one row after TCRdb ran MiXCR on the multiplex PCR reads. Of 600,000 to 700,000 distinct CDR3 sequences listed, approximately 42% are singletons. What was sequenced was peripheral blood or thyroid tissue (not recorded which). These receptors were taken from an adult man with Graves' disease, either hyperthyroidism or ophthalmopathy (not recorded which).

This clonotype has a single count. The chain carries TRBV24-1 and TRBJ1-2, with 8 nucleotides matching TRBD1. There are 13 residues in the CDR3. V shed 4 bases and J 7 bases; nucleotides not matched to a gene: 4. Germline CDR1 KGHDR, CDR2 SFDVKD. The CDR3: CATSEQGEGGYTF. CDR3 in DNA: TGTGCCACCAGTGAACAGGGGGAAGGTGGCTACACCTTC.

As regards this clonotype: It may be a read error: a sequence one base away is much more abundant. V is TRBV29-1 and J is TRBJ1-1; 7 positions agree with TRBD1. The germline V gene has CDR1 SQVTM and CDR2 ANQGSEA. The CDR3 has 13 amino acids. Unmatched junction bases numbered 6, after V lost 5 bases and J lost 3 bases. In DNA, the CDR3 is TGCAGCGTTATGACAGGGTGGGACACTGAAGCTTTCTTT. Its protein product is CSVMTGWDTEAFF.

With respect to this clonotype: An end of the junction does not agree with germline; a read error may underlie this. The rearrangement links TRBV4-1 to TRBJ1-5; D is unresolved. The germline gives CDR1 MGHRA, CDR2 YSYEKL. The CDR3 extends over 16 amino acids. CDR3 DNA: TGTGCCAGCAGCCAAGCCGGGGAGAGCTCCAATCAGCCCCAGCATTTT. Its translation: CASSQAGESSNQPQHF.

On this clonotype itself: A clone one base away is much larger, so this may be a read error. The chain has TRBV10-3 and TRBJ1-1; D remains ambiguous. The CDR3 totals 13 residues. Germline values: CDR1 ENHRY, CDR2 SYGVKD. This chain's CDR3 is CAISDGPGSEASF. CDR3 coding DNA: TGTGCCATCAGTGACGGTCCTGGATCTGAAGCTTCCTTT.

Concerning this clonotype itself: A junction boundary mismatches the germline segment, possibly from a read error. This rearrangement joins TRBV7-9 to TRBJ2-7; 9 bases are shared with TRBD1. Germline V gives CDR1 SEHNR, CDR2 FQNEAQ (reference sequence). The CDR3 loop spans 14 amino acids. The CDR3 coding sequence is TGTGCCGGCAGCCCACCGGGACAGGGCTTCGAGCAGTACTTC. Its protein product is CAGSPPGQGFEQYF.